Listed below are T cell receptor beta chains from one sample, sequenced in a study of human T cells and chemical hapten exposure. TCRdb recomputed calls from the RACE reads with MiXCR, one row per CDR3 protein. The table shows approximately 81,000 distinct CDR3 sequences, with roughly 8.7% occurring only once. The sequencing input was whole blood. Every receptor here comes from a male donor in good health. Some clones in this sample may be carry-over from other donors' samples. The CDR3 runs from the conserved cysteine through the conserved F or W. A D gene is named only where the DNA matches it firmly. Clone size appears in some rows only: once, few, many, or a class for an expanded clone.

CDR3 protein | CDR3 DNA | D gene | clone size | J gene | CDR3 length | V gene
CASSPRQGTFTDTQYF | TGTGCCAGCAGCCCCCGACAGGGAACTTTCACAGATACGCAGTATTTT | TRBD1 | few | TRBJ2-3 | 16 | TRBV11-2
CASSPKEGQGVLYYGYTF | TGTGCCAGCTCCCCCAAGGAGGGACAGGGGGTACTCTACTATGGCTACACCTTC | TRBD1 | few | TRBJ1-2 | 18 | TRBV18
CASSLYRTEHRRELFF | TGTGCCAGCAGTTTATATCGGACAGAGCACCGCCGGGAGCTGTTTTTT | NA | few | TRBJ2-2 | 16 | TRBV28
CARSEGLAGAYEQYF | TGTGCCAGGAGCGAGGGACTAGCGGGGGCCTACGAGCAGTACTTC | TRBD2 | NA | TRBJ2-7 | 15 | TRBV7-7
CSASLQLGSEAFF | TGCAGTGCCTCCCTACAGTTAGGCTCTGAAGCTTTCTTT | NA | NA | TRBJ1-1 | 13 | TRBV20-1
CASSTIPGQSTDTQYF | TGTGCCAGCAGCACAATTCCGGGACAGAGCACAGATACGCAGTATTTT | TRBD1 | few | TRBJ2-3 | 16 | TRBV12-3/TRBV12-4
CASRMTGLGEKLFF | TGTGCCAGCAGAATGACAGGGCTAGGTGAAAAACTGTTTTTT | TRBD1 | few | TRBJ1-4 | 14 | TRBV6-6
CASSLLAGNTDTQYF | TGTGCCAGCAGCCTACTAGCGGGAAACACAGATACGCAGTATTTT | TRBD2 | NA | TRBJ2-3 | 15 | TRBV3-1
CASSLARRAGEMKTQYF | TGTGCCAGCAGCTTGGCCAGGAGGGCAGGGGAAATGAAGACCCAGTACTTC | NA | NA | TRBJ2-5 | 17 | TRBV5-6
CASRVQGQPQHF | TGTGCCAGCCGAGTGCAGGGTCAGCCCCAGCATTTT | NA | NA | TRBJ1-5 | 12 | TRBV19
CSVGIREGDTQYF | TGCAGCGTCGGTATTCGGGAGGGAGATACGCAGTATTTT | TRBD2 | NA | TRBJ2-3 | 13 | TRBV29-1
CASSQEAGRRANYGYTF | TGCGCCAGCAGCCAAGAGGCGGGGAGGAGAGCTAACTATGGCTACACCTTC | NA | NA | TRBJ1-2 | 17 | TRBV4-1
CSVWASGRAYEQYF | TGCAGCGTTTGGGCTAGCGGGAGGGCTTACGAGCAGTACTTC | TRBD2 | NA | TRBJ2-7 | 14 | TRBV29-1
CASSRTGRDGYTF | TGTGCCAGCAGTCGGACAGGGCGGGATGGCTACACCTTC | TRBD1 | many | TRBJ1-2 | 13 | TRBV12-3/TRBV12-4
CASSLGTGGYGYTF | TGTGCCAGCAGCCTAGGGACAGGGGGCTATGGCTACACCTTC | TRBD1 | NA | TRBJ1-2 | 14 | TRBV7-8
CASSSLTGKGYEQYF | TGTGCCAGCAGTTCCTTGACAGGGAAGGGGTACGAGCAGTACTTC | TRBD1 | many | TRBJ2-7 | 15 | TRBV6-5
CASSSGLDHSTDTQYF | TGTGCCAGCAGTTCCGGACTAGACCATAGCACAGATACGCAGTATTTT | TRBD2 | few | TRBJ2-3 | 16 | TRBV2
CASRPTGGRNEKLFF | TGTGCCAGCAGACCTACTGGGGGACGGAATGAAAAACTGTTTTTT | NA | few | TRBJ1-4 | 15 | TRBV12-3/TRBV12-4
CAISESSGGVTHTQYF | TGTGCCATCAGTGAGTCTAGTGGCGGTGTCACGCATACGCAGTATTTT | NA | medium-sized | TRBJ2-3 | 16 | TRBV10-3
CASRLGTAGELFF | TGTGCCAGCAGGCTAGGGACAGCCGGGGAGCTGTTTTTT | TRBD1 | NA | TRBJ2-2 | 13 | TRBV6-1
CASSGHLEF | TGTGCCAGCAGTGGACATCTAGAGTTC | NA | NA | TRBJ2-5 | 9 | TRBV2
CSVQLGLAETQYF | TGCAGCGTCCAATTGGGACTCGCCGAGACCCAGTACTTC | NA | NA | TRBJ2-5 | 13 | TRBV29-1